The 17 T cell receptor beta chains below were found in one sample sequenced in a study of shared clonotypes between healthy human individuals. Clones were read by immunoSEQ multiplex PCR, and TCRdb kept only the in-frame ones, dropping some. The table includes more than 2 million clones, approximately 94% detected once. The sample taken for sequencing was naive CD4+ T cells sorted from blood. Documented subset: CD45RA+ positively selected. The receptors were sampled from a man aged 18 to 30 in good health.

The chain recombines TRBV28 with TRBJ1-1, with no clear D. Trimming took off 1 base at V and 4 bases at J, with 16 bases between the two ends. Per the germline V gene, CDR1 is MDHEN and CDR2 is SYDVKM. This CDR3 has 16 amino acids. CDR3 coding DNA: TGTGCCAGCAGTTTATTAGGATCAGACGAGGCCACTGAAGCTTTCTTT. Translating it yields CASSLLGSDEATEAFF.

The chain carries TRBV6-1 and TRBJ2-6, with TRBD1 matching 11 bases. CDR1 MNHNS and CDR2 SASEGT come from the germline V gene. With 6 bases clipped from V and 2 bases from J, the junction kept 0 bases outside the gene matches. The CDR3 is made up of 15 amino acids. The CDR3 loop is CASRDRGPGANVLTF. CDR3 bases: TGTGCCAGCAGGGACAGGGGGCCTGGGGCCAACGTCCTGACTTTC.

This chain's CDR3 is CASRDTWTGLGELFF. CDR3 DNA: TGTGCCAGCAGGGATACGTGGACTGGACTCGGGGAGCTGTTTTTT. V and J are TRBV2 and TRBJ2-2, with D possibly being TRBD2 (5 bases). Trimming removed 6 bases at V and 7 bases at J, with 18 bases between. Germline V CDR1 and CDR2: SNHLY, FYNNEI. CDR3 length: 15 amino acids.

This chain links TRBV9 with TRBJ2-5, with a tentative D call TRBD2 (6 bases). Germline V gene data show CDR1 as SGDLS and CDR2 as YYNGEE. This CDR3 is 14 amino acids long. The V gene lost 7 bases and the J gene lost 2 bases, with 15 bases spanning the gap. CDR3 amino acids: CASSQRALQETQYF. The CDR3 nucleotides read TGTGCCAGCTCCCAGCGGGCCCTACAAGAGACCCAGTACTTC.

With respect to this clone: A read error may account for a junction end that differs from germline. Other DNA variants within this sample encode the same CDR3. The chain couples TRBV28 to TRBJ1-6; D gene uncertain. The germline V gene has CDR1 MDHEN and CDR2 SYDVKM. The length of the CDR3 is 14 residues. CDR3 amino acids: CASIVGSYNSPLHF. CDR3 nucleotide sequence: TGCGCCAGCATTGTAGGGTCCTATAATTCACCCCTCCACTTT.

This rearrangement joins TRBV18 to TRBJ2-3, with 13 bases matching TRBD2. CDR3 length: 16 residues. After removal of 3 bases from V and 1 base from J, the junction contained 1 base not matched to a gene. Germline CDR1 and CDR2: KGHSH and LQKENI. In DNA form, the CDR3 reads TGTGCCAGCTCACCTGGGACTAGCGGGGGCACAGATACGCAGTATTTT. Translated, it gives CASSPGTSGGTDTQYF.

To note about this clone: One junction end does not reproduce the germline sequence, and a read error may be involved. V and J are TRBV7-7 and TRBJ1-6; D not certain. Germline V gives CDR1 SSHAT, CDR2 FNYEAQ (reference sequence). There are 15 residues in the CDR3. The CDR3 region is CASSSKAGFDSPLHF. The DNA of the CDR3 is TGTGCTAGCAGCTCAAAGGCGGGGTTCGATTCACCCCTCCACTTT.

This clone was seen once. The chain recombines TRBV6-1 with TRBJ1-4, with unresolved D. CDR1 and CDR2 (germline): MNHNS, SASEGT. Trimming cost V 2 bases and J 3 bases, with 7 bases left between them. There are 14 residues in the CDR3. CDR3 amino acids: CASSEHIANEKLFF. DNA for the CDR3: TGTGCCAGCAGTGAACACATCGCTAATGAAAAACTGTTTTTT.

The V gene is TRBV29-1, the J gene TRBJ2-7, with 7 bases that match TRBD2. Germline CDR1 and CDR2: SQVTM and ANQGSEA. V dropped 3 bases and J dropped 6; count of bases not matched to a gene: 5. The CDR3 runs to 12 residues. As DNA, the CDR3 is TGCAGCGTTGATGCGGGGGTTGGCGAGCAGTACTTC. This encodes CSVDAGVGEQYF.

The rearrangement joins TRBV4-2 to TRBJ2-7; no definite D call. The germline V gene encodes CDR1 LGHNA and CDR2 YNFKEQ. The CDR3 length is 13 residues. V dropped 1 base and J dropped 7 bases, with 11 bases sitting between them. CDR3 residues: CASSQGTPGEQYF. CDR3 coding DNA: TGTGCCAGCAGCCAAGGAACCCCCGGGGAGCAGTACTTC.

The V gene is TRBV11-2, the J gene TRBJ2-7; 8 bases line up with TRBD2. V trimming: 1 base; J trimming: 1 base; junction bases outside the gene matches: 6. Per germline, CDR1 SGHAT and CDR2 FQNNGV. The CDR3 runs 16 residues. The CDR3 region is CASSLVKRETSYEQYF. In DNA, the CDR3 is TGTGCCAGCAGCTTAGTAAAGCGGGAGACATCCTACGAGCAGTACTTC. The entire variable domain, with the rest obtained from reference TRBV11-2 and TRBJ2-7, is as follows: EAGVAQSPRYKIIEKRQSVAFWCNPISGHATLYWYQQILGQGPKLLIQFQNNGVVDDSQLPKDRFSAERLKGVDSTLKIQPAKLEDSAVYLCASSLVKRETSYEQYFGPGTRLTVT.

The chain combines TRBV5-4 with TRBJ2-7; 13 bases match TRBD2. CDR3 length equals 17 residues. The germline V gene encodes CDR1 SGHNT and CDR2 YYREEE (reference sequence). J gave up 5 bases and V 0 bases, and 8 bases lay outside the gene matches. The CDR3 region has the DNA TGTGCCAGCAGCTTGGGGGGACTAGCGGGGCAGATTGACGAGCAGTACTTC. Translated, it gives CASSLGGLAGQIDEQYF.

This chain joins TRBV5-6 and TRBJ2-1; tentatively, D is TRBD2 (6 bases). The CDR3 totals 17 residues. V gave up 0 bases and J gave up 0 bases, with 13 bases separating them. Germline lookup yields CDR1 SGHDT and CDR2 YYEEEE. CDR3 residues: CASSLEGLSSSYNEQFF. The CDR3 DNA reads TGTGCCAGCAGCTTGGAGGGACTCTCCAGCTCCTACAATGAGCAGTTCTTC.

V gene TRBV7-2 combines with J gene TRBJ2-1; 10 bases agree with TRBD2. V shed 1 base, J shed 7 bases, and the junction held 7 bases outside the gene matches. This CDR3 has 16 residues. The V gene's germline CDR1 is SGHTA and CDR2 FQGNSA. The CDR3 DNA sequence: TGTGCCAGCAGCTTAGAGAGCGGGAGGGCCCGGAATGAGCAGTTCTTC. Translating it yields CASSLESGRARNEQFF.

This clone was found once. This sequence joins TRBV18 and TRBJ1-1, with a weak D call TRBD1 (6 bases). The CDR3 is 15 amino acids. Trimming took 3 bases from V and 1 from J, leaving 12 bases between them. Germline loops: CDR1 KGHSH, CDR2 LQKENI. The CDR3 is CASSPVGGWNTEAFF. DNA of the CDR3: TGTGCCAGCTCACCGGTCGGGGGCTGGAACACTGAAGCTTTCTTT.

CDR3 sequence reads: CASSYIQSDEQYF. CDR3 in DNA: TGTGCCAGCAGTTACATCCAGAGCGACGAGCAGTACTTC. This chain uses TRBV6-6 with TRBJ2-7; D not resolved. Germline V gene sequence: CDR1 MNHNY, CDR2 SVGAGI (reference sequence). This CDR3 is built from 13 residues. The V end lost 2 bases, the J end lost 5 bases, and 10 bases lay between the germline ends.

The count of this clone is one. V and J are TRBV6-1 and TRBJ1-1; perhaps TRBD1 as D (6 bases). V lost 10 bases, J lost 0 bases, and 15 bases lay in between. The CDR3 has 14 amino acids. Germline V lookup: CDR1 MNHNS, CDR2 SASEGT. Here the CDR3 DNA reads TGTGCCACCCTTACAGGGTGGATGAACACTGAAGCTTTCTTT. Translation gives CATLTGWMNTEAFF.